The T cell receptor (beta chain) described here comes from a study of technical replicates of blood from several donors. Clones were read by immunoSEQ multiplex PCR, and TCRdb kept only the in-frame ones, dropping some. The table lists approximately 70,000 clones, about 95% of them singletons, with 0.2% to 0.3% in the top ten. The table lists this clone with a count of one. The CDR3 is 16 residues long. The clonotype was recovered from a human donor in good health. J is TRBJ2-5 and V is TRBV21-1; the table's D call, TRBD2, has no DNA check behind it. TRBV21-1 is deemed a pseudogene. Sequenced input: T cells isolated from PBMCs. For the CDR3, the DNA is TGTGCCAGCAGCAAAGTAACTAGCGGGTTCCAAGAGACCCAGTACTTC. It yields the protein CASSKVTSGFQETQYF.